This T cell receptor beta chain derives from a study of CD8+ T cells in alopecia areata. Study details: Using the percentage of affected scalp area, treated patients' severity was scored.

Noted treatment: oral pan-JAK inhibitor, 5-10 mg twice daily. Reverse transcription of extracted RNA yielded cDNA, which provided the sequencing template. Clones were sequenced by immunoSEQ multiplex PCR, and TCRdb holds only the in-frame ones, with some missing. This repertoire shows some 150,000 clones, approximately 59% found once; its top ten account for approximately 16%. The germline V and J ends were trimmed by 7 bases and 6 bases, with 16 bases remaining between them. CDR3 length: 15 residues. The V gene's germline CDR1 is MNHNY and CDR2 SVGAGI (reference sequence). This specimen was CD4+ T cells sorted from blood, taken between weeks 55 and 70, from a patient treated with tofacitinib. This clonotype was obtained from a human donor with alopecia areata. This chain uses TRBV6-6 with TRBJ1-6, with D unresolved. CDR3 nucleotide sequence: TGTGCCAGCAAGCCTTCGGCTACCCCTAATTCACCCCTCCACTTT. Protein: CASKPSATPNSPLHF.